This T cell receptor (beta chain) is drawn from a study of T cell responses to AZD1222 COVID-19 vaccine. The germline V gene encodes CDR1 GTSNPN and CDR2 SVGIG (reference sequence). V lost 4 bases and J lost 5, with 17 bases in between. This CDR3 contains 14 residues. As regards this clone: The target antigen is unknown.

Study-wide findings and caveats: Without day 14 samples, only post-peak T cell repertoires were studied.

Sequencing used immunoSEQ multiplex PCR; TCRdb keeps in-frame clones, though not all of them. The sample lists 120,000 to 150,000 clones, approximately 94% occurring once. The chain recombines TRBV30 with TRBJ2-5; D may be TRBD2 (6 bases). Sequencing used peripheral blood, obtained on day 0 of AZD1222 vaccination. This TCR was recovered from an adult in good health. The CDR3 DNA reads as TGTGCCTGGACGGAGGGAACTCGAGGGGAGACCCAGTACTTC. Protein product: CAWTEGTRGETQYF.